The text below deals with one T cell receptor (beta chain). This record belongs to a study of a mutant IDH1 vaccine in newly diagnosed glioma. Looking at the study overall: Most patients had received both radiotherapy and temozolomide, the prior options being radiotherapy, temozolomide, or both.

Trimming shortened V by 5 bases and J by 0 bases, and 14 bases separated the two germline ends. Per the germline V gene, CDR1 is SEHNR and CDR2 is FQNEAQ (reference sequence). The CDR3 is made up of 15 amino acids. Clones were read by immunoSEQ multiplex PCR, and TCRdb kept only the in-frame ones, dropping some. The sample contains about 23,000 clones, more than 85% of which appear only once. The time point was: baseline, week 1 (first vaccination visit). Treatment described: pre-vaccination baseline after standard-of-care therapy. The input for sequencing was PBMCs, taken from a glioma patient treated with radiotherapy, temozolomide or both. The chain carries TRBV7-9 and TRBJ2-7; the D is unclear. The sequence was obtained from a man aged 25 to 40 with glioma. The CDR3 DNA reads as TGTGCCAGCAGCCCTATTATATCCCCCTCCTACGAGCAGTACTTC. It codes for CASSPIISPSYEQYF.